A single sample gave rise to the 19 T cell receptor beta chains below, sequenced in a study of vaccination and CD4 T cells after COVID-19. Specified time point: late sampling 161 to 241 days after vaccination in three convalescent patients. TCRdb itself ran the PCR reads through MiXCR, one entry per CDR3 protein. The sample has 25,000 or so distinct CDR3 sequences; approximately 53% are singletons. Source: CD4+ T cells from blood, taken about 7 months after SARS-CoV-2 vaccination. The receptors shown here come from a human donor who had recovered from COVID-19.

In its sample, this clonotype was seen a few times. The chain combines TRBV28 with TRBJ1-5; D not resolved. Trimming pared 3 bases from V and 7 bases from J, leaving 13 bases between. Germline V lookup: CDR1 MDHEN, CDR2 SYDVKM. This CDR3 comprises 14 residues. CDR3 residues: CASSFKVLGQPQHF. The CDR3 DNA is TGTGCCAGCAGTTTTAAGGTCCTTGGGCAGCCCCAGCATTTT. Full variable domain (remainder filled in from reference TRBV28 and TRBJ1-5): DVKVTQSSRYLVKRTGEKVFLECVQDMDHENMFWYRQDPGLGLRLIYFSYDVKMKEKGDIPEGYSVSREKKERFSLILESASTNQTSMYLCASSFKVLGQPQHFGDGTRLSIL.

This clonotype appeared a few times. This sequence joins TRBV7-9 and TRBJ1-6; 7 bases agree with TRBD1. The V gene's germline CDR1 is SEHNR and CDR2 FQNEAQ (reference sequence). The CDR3 is 17 amino acids. The V and J ends lost 5 bases and 9 bases, in that order; junction bases with no gene match: 16. The CDR3: CASSRTRTGGFRSPLHF. Written as DNA, the CDR3 is TGTGCCAGCAGCCGCACTCGGACAGGAGGCTTTCGTTCACCCCTCCACTTT.

The chain has TRBV5-1 and TRBJ2-1; D uncertain. The CDR3 covers 16 residues. The V and J ends lost 4 bases and 0 bases respectively, with 14 bases between them. Germline CDR1 SGHRS, CDR2 YFSETQ. The CDR3 DNA follows: TGCGCCAGCAGCCCGGACCAGGCGACCTCCTACAATGAGCAGTTCTTC. Protein: CASSPDQATSYNEQFF.

The CDR3 DNA is TGTGCCAGCAGGCCCACTCGATTTACCTACAATGAGCAGTTCTTC. It encodes CASRPTRFTYNEQFF. This chain joins TRBV28 and TRBJ2-1, with unresolved D. V lost 6 bases and J lost 2, with 14 bases in between. CDR3 length: 15 residues. In germline, CDR1 is MDHEN, CDR2 SYDVKM.

This chain joins TRBV20-1 and TRBJ2-7, with D possibly being TRBD2 (6 bases). V was cut by 6 bases and J by 3 bases, with 12 bases left in between. This CDR3 has 12 residues. Germline CDR1 DFQATT, CDR2 SNEGSKA (reference sequence). The CDR3 protein is CSASGPFYEQYF. Written as DNA, the CDR3 is TGCAGTGCGAGCGGGCCTTTCTACGAGCAGTACTTC.

V usage is TRBV29-1 and J usage is TRBJ2-7; 10 bases agree with TRBD1. The CDR3 runs 12 residues. Germline CDR1 and CDR2: SQVTM and ANQGSEA. After removal of 6 bases from V and 2 bases from J, the junction contained 1 base not matched to a gene. This CDR3 reads CSVGQGTYEQYF. CDR3 nucleotides: TGCAGCGTGGGACAGGGGACCTACGAGCAGTACTTC.

This clonotype occurred a few times. The rearrangement uses TRBV7-9 and TRBJ1-1; 7 bases fit TRBD1. The CDR3 is 14 amino acids. Germline CDR1 SEHNR, CDR2 FQNEAQ (reference sequence). The V segment lost 2 bases and the J segment 3 bases; nucleotides outside the gene matches: 3. The CDR3, as DNA: TGTGCCAGCAGCTTAATAGGGGGCGACACTGAAGCTTTCTTT. Translation: CASSLIGGDTEAFF. The whole variable domain, filled in from reference TRBV7-9 and TRBJ1-1, reads DTGVSQNPRHKITKRGQNVTFRCDPISEHNRLYWYRQTLGQGPEFLTYFQNEAQLEKSRLLSDRFSAERPKGSFSTLEIQRTEQGDSAMYLCASSLIGGDTEAFFGQGTRLTVV.

The rearrangement uses TRBV15 and TRBJ1-2; 10 nucleotides agree with TRBD1. The CDR3 has 16 amino acids. V shed 2 bases and J 7 bases; nucleotides not matched to a gene: 10. The V gene's germline CDR1 is LNHNV and CDR2 YYDKDF (reference sequence). This chain's CDR3 is CATSRNQRQGAAGYTF. CDR3 sequence (DNA): TGTGCCACCAGCAGAAATCAACGACAGGGGGCGGCTGGCTACACCTTC.

V and J are TRBV20-1 and TRBJ2-7, with D possibly being TRBD2 (6 bases). The V end was cut by 3 bases, the J end by 0 bases, with 15 bases between. Germline-derived CDR1 and CDR2 are DFQATT and SNEGSKA (reference sequence). This CDR3 has 15 residues. CDR3 in amino acids: CSASLPAGRSYEQYF. In nucleotides, the CDR3 is TGCAGTGCTAGCCTCCCAGCGGGCCGCTCCTACGAGCAGTACTTC.

V gene TRBV6-2 or TRBV6-3 combines with J gene TRBJ1-1; D remains unclear. Germline lookup yields CDR1 MNHEY and CDR2 SVGEGT. With 2 bases removed from V and 11 bases from J, the gap between germline ends came to 12 bases. CDR3 length: 12 amino acids. In DNA, the CDR3 is TGTGCCAGCAGTTACCCGGGTCCCAGGGCTTTCTTT. Protein sequence: CASSYPGPRAFF.

The chain recombines TRBV20-1 with TRBJ1-6, with D perhaps TRBD1 (5 bases). With 3 bases removed from V and 5 bases from J, the gap between germline ends came to 14 bases. Looked up from germline, CDR1 is DFQATT and CDR2 is SNEGSKA (reference sequence). The CDR3 spans 15 residues. CDR3 region: CSARRDGRNNSPLHF. DNA of the CDR3: TGCAGTGCTAGGAGGGACGGAAGAAATAATTCACCCCTCCACTTT.

The gene calls are TRBV7-8 and TRBJ1-5; D is unclear. The germline V gene encodes CDR1 SGHVS and CDR2 FQNEAQ. This CDR3 is built from 15 residues. V lost 2 bases to trimming and J lost 6 bases, with 14 bases between them. The CDR3 region has the DNA TGTGCCAGCAGCTTATCGGGTCAGGTTGCTCAGCCCCAGCATTTT. Its translation: CASSLSGQVAQPQHF.

The CDR3 DNA reads TGTGCCAGCAGGTCGATTAGCTCCTACAATGAGCAGTTCTTC. It is translated as CASRSISSYNEQFF. The chain is built from TRBV12-3 or TRBV12-4 and TRBJ2-1; D remains unclear. V was pared by 6 bases and J by 0 bases, with 9 bases between. The CDR3 covers 14 residues.

The chain couples TRBV20-1 to TRBJ1-5; maybe TRBD1 (6 bases). This CDR3 has 13 amino acids. Germline V CDR1 and CDR2: DFQATT, SNEGSKA (reference sequence). V was shortened by 6 bases and J by 6 bases, with 15 bases between the two germline ends. CDR3 protein: CSAPGTSGQPQHF. DNA of the CDR3: TGCAGTGCCCCCGGGACATCTGGTCAGCCCCAGCATTTT.

This clonotype was seen more than once but under ten times. This rearrangement joins TRBV7-3 to TRBJ2-2, with D possibly TRBD1 on 6 matching bases. Trimming took 2 bases from V and 0 from J, leaving 10 bases between them. CDR1 is SGHTA, CDR2 FQGTGA, per germline. This CDR3 comprises 16 residues. CDR3 sequence (DNA): TGTGCCAGCAGCTTATTGGACAGCTCGAACACCGGGGAGCTGTTTTTT. This encodes CASSLLDSSNTGELFF.

The CDR3 coding sequence is TGTGCCAGCAGTTTAGTCTTTACAGATACGCAGTATTTT. Translating gives CASSLVFTDTQYF. The rearrangement joins TRBV27 to TRBJ2-3; D is unclear. Germline V gene data show CDR1 as MNHEY and CDR2 as SMNVEV (reference sequence). Trimming took 2 bases from V and 3 from J, leaving 6 bases between them. The length of the CDR3 is 13 residues.

The rearrangement joins TRBV4-1 to TRBJ1-5; D possibly corresponds to TRBD1 (5 bases). The CDR3 runs 15 residues. Germline CDR1 and CDR2: MGHRA and YSYEKL. V was cut by 0 bases and J by 7 bases, with 13 bases left in between. CDR3 nucleotides: TGCGCCAGCAGCCAAGATTGGCAGGGAGGACAGCCCCAGCATTTT. Translated: CASSQDWQGGQPQHF.

V usage is TRBV6-1 and J usage is TRBJ2-7; TRBD1 or TRBD2 may be the D gene (5 bases each). The germline V and J ends were trimmed by 8 bases and 4 bases, with 18 bases remaining between them. The CDR3 consists of 14 residues. Germline V gene data show CDR1 as MNHNS and CDR2 as SASEGT. The DNA for the CDR3 is TGTGCCAGCCCTGCCGGGGCTCGATTTTACGAGCAGTACTTC. Its protein product is CASPAGARFYEQYF.

The gene calls are TRBV4-2 and TRBJ1-2; D gene unclear. Germline-derived CDR1 and CDR2 are LGHNA and YNFKEQ. The CDR3 sequence is 16 residues long. V gave up 1 base and J gave up 4 bases, with 16 bases separating them. In DNA form, the CDR3 reads TGTGCCAGCAGCCAAGCTGAATGGACGTCCTCCTATGGCTACACCTTC. Encoded protein: CASSQAEWTSSYGYTF.